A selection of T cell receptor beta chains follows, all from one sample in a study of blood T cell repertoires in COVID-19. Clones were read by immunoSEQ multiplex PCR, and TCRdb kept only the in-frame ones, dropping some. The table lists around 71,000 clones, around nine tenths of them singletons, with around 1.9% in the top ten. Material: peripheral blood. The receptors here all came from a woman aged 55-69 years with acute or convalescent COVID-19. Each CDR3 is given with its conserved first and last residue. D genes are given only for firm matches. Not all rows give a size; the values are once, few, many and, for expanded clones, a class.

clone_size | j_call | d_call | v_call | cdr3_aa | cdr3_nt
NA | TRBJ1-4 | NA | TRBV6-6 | CASRTAVSNEKLFF | TGTGCCAGCCGAACGGCGGTCTCTAATGAAAAACTGTTTTTT
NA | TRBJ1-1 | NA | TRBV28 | CASSYRFVSGMNTEAFF | TGTGCCAGCAGTTATCGTTTTGTGTCGGGAATGAACACTGAAGCTTTCTTT
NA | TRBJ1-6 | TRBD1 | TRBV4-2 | CASSLRDRDNSPLHF | TGTGCCAGCAGCCTCCGGGACAGAGATAATTCACCCCTCCACTTT
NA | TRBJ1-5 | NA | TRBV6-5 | CASSYSFSNQPQHF | TGTGCCAGCAGTTACTCGTTCAGTAATCAGCCCCAGCATTTT
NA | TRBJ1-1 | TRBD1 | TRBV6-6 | CATQGGDRATEAFF | TGTGCCACCCAGGGGGGCGACAGGGCCACTGAAGCTTTCTTT
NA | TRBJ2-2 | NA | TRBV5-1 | CASERGMNTGELFF | TGCGCCAGCGAGAGGGGGATGAACACCGGGGAGCTGTTTTTT
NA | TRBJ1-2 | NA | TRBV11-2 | CASSLDLAQIYGYTF | TGTGCCAGCAGCTTAGATTTGGCCCAGATCTATGGCTACACCTTC
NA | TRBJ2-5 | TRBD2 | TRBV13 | CASSLGLAGETQYF | TGTGCCAGCAGCCTGGGACTAGCGGGAGAGACCCAGTACTTC
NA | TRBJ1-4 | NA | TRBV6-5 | CASTMTRNEKLFF | TGTGCCAGCACCATGACACGGAATGAAAAACTGTTTTTT
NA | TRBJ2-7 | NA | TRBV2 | CATRKWESYEQYF | TGTGCCACGCGAAAGTGGGAGTCTTACGAGCAGTACTTC
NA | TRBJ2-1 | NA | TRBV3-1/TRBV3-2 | CASRQGAQGSYNEQFF | TGTGCCAGCAGACAAGGGGCACAGGGATCCTACAATGAGCAGTTCTTC
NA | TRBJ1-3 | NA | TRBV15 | CATSRDRNSGNTIYF | TGTGCCACCAGCAGAGACCGTAACTCTGGAAACACCATATATTTT
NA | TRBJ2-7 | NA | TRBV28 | CASSLVRGYEQYF | TGTGCCAGCAGTTTAGTCAGGGGCTACGAGCAGTACTTC
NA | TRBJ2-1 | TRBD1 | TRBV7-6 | CASSKGQEYNEQFF | TGTGCCAGCAGCAAGGGACAGGAGTACAATGAGCAGTTCTTC
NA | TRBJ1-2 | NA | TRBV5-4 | CASTVRGYGYGYTF | TGTGCCAGCACAGTCCGGGGGTATGGCTATGGCTACACCTTC
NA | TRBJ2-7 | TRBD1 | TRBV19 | CASSITGTAYEQYF | TGTGCCAGTAGTATAACCGGGACAGCCTACGAGCAGTACTTC
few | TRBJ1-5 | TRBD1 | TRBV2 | CASKTGQGGHQPQHF | TGTGCCAGCAAGACGGGACAGGGGGGCCATCAGCCCCAGCATTTT
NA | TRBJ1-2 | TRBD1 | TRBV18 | CASSPPTGQGVSGGYTF | TGTGCCAGCTCACCACCGACAGGACAGGGAGTATCAGGAGGCTACACCTTC